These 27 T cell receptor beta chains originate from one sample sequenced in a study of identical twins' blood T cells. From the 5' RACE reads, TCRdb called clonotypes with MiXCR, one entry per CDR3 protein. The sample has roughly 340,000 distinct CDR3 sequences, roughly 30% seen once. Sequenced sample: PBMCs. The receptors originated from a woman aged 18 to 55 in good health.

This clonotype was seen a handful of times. Here the CDR3 DNA reads TGTGCCAGCAGTTTTCTTTCCACCGGGGAGCTGTTTTTT. It is translated as CASSFLSTGELFF. This rearrangement joins TRBV28 to TRBJ2-2; D is uncertain. This CDR3 contains 13 residues. Trimming left V 3 bases short and J 4 bases short, with 6 bases between. Per germline, CDR1 MDHEN and CDR2 SYDVKM. The complete variable domain, with remaining parts taken from reference TRBV28 and TRBJ2-2, reads DVKVTQSSRYLVKRTGEKVFLECVQDMDHENMFWYRQDPGLGLRLIYFSYDVKMKEKGDIPEGYSVSREKKERFSLILESASTNQTSMYLCASSFLSTGELFFGEGSRLTVL.

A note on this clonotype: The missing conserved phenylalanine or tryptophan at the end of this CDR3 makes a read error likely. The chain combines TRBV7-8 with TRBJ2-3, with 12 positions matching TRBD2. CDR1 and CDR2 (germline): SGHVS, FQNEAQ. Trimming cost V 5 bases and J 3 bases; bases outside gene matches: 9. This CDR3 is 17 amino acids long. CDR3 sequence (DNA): TGTGCCAGCAGCCCTTATCGACTAGCGGGGGTAACAGATACGCAGTATTTG. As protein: CASSPYRLAGVTDTQYL.

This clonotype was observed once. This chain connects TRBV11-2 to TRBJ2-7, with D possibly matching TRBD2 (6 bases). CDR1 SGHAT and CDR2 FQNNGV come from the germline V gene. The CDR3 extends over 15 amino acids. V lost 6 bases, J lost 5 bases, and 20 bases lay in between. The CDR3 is CASRTRGPVINEQYF. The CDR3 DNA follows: TGTGCCAGCAGGACTAGGGGTCCAGTTATCAACGAGCAGTACTTC.

The CDR3 region is CASSFRGTDTGELFF. The CDR3 region has the DNA TGCGCCAGCAGCTTTCGGGGGACCGACACCGGGGAGCTGTTTTTT. The rearrangement joins TRBV5-1 to TRBJ2-2; tentative D call: TRBD2 (6 bases). CDR3 length equals 15 residues. Germline V gene sequence: CDR1 SGHRS, CDR2 YFSETQ. V was pared by 2 bases and J by 3 bases, with 11 bases between. The full variable domain, with the rest looked up from reference TRBV5-1 and TRBJ2-2, is KAGVTQTPRYLIKTRGQQVTLSCSPISGHRSVSWYQQTPGQGLQFLFEYFSETQRNKGNFPGRFSGRQFSNSRSEMNVSTLELGDSALYLCASSFRGTDTGELFFGEGSRLTVL.

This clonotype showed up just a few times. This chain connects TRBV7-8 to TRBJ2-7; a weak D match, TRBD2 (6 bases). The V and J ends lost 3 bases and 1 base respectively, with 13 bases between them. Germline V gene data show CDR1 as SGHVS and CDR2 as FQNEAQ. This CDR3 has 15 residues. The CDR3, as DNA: TGTGCCAGCAGCTTGGTGCGGGGACCATCCTACGAGCAGTACTTC. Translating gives CASSLVRGPSYEQYF.

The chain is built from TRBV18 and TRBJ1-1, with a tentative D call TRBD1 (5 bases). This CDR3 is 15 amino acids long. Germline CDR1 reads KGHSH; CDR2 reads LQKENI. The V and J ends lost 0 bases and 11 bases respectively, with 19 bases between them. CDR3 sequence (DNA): TGTGCCAGCTCACCACCTTTCACAGGCGATTATGGGGCTTTCTTT. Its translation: CASSPPFTGDYGAFF.

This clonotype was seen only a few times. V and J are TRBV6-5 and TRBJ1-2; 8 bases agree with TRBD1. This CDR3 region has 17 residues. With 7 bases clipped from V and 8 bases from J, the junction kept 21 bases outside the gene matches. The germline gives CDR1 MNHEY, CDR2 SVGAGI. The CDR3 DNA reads TGTGCCAGCATCAAAAAGGTCGTGACAGGGGTGATAATGGGCTACACCTTC. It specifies CASIKKVVTGVIMGYTF.

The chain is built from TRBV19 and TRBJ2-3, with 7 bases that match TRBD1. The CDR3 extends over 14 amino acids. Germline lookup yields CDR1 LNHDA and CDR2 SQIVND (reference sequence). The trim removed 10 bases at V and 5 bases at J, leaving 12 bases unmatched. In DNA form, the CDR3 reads TGTGCCACCATGACAGGGAGTTGGGGAGATACGCAGTATTTT. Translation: CATMTGSWGDTQYF.

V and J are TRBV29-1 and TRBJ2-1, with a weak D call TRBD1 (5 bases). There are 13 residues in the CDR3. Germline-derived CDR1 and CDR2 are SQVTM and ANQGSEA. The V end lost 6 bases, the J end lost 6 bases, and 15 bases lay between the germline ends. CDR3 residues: CSVGYQGPNEQFF. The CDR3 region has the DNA TGCAGCGTAGGTTACCAGGGCCCCAATGAGCAGTTCTTC.

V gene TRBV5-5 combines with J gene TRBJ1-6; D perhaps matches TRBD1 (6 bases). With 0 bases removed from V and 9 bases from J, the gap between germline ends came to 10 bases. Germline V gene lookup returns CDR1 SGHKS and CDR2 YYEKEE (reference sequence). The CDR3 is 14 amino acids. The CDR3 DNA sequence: TGTGCCAGCAGCTTGGAGACAGGTGGTTCACCCCTCCACTTT. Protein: CASSLETGGSPLHF.

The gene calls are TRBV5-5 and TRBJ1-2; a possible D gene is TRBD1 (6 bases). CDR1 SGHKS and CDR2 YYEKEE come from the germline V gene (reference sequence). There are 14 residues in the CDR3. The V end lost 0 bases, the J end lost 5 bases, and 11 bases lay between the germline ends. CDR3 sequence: CASSLDRVEYGYTF. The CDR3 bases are TGTGCCAGCAGCTTGGACAGGGTCGAATATGGCTACACCTTC.

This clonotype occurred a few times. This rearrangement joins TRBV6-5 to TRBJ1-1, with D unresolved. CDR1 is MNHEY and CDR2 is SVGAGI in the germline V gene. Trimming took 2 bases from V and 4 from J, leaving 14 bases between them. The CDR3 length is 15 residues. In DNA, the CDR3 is TGTGCCAGCAGTTACAACCTCGGGTCAGTCACTGAAGCTTTCTTT. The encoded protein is CASSYNLGSVTEAFF.

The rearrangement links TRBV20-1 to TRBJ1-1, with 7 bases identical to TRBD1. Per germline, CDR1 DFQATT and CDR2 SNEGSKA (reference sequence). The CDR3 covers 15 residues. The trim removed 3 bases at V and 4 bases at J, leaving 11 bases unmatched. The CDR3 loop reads CSARTGRGSSTEAFF. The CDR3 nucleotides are TGCAGTGCTAGGACGGGCAGGGGGTCGAGCACTGAAGCTTTCTTT.

The CDR3 here is CSASRGSGNTIYF. The CDR3, as DNA: TGCAGTGCGAGTCGGGGTAGTGGAAACACCATATATTTT. The chain combines TRBV20-1 with TRBJ1-3, with D unclear. V dropped 6 bases and J dropped 3 bases, with 12 bases sitting between them. Looked up from germline, CDR1 is DFQATT and CDR2 is SNEGSKA (reference sequence). This CDR3 is 13 amino acids long.

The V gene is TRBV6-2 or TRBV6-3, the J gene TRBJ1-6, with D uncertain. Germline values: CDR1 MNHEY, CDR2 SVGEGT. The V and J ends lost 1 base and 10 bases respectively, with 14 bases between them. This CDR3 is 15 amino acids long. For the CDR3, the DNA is TGTGCCAGCAGTTACTGGTTGGAGGGATCCTCACCCCTCCACTTT. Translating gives CASSYWLEGSSPLHF.

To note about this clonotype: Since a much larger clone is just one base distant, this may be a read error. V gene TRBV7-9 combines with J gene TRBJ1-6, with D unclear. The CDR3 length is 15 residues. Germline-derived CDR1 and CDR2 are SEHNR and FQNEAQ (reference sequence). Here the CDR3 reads CASSDTRSYSSPLHF. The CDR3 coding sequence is TGTGCCAGCAGTGACACCCGCTCCTATAGTTCACCCCTCCACTTT.

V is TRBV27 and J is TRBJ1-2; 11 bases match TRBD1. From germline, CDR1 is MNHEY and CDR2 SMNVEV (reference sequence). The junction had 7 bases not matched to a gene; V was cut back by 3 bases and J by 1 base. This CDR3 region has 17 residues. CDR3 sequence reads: CASSFRTGGSYNYGYTF. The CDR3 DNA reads TGTGCCAGCAGTTTCAGGACAGGGGGCTCCTATAACTATGGCTACACCTTC.

CDR3 DNA sequence: TGTGCCAGCAGCCTACGCCAAAATAATTCACCCCTCCACTTT. Its protein product is CASSLRQNNSPLHF. The chain links TRBV5-6 to TRBJ1-6; D ambiguous. The V gene's germline CDR1 is SGHDT and CDR2 YYEEEE. The CDR3 sequence is 14 residues long. V lost 4 bases and J lost 5, with 10 bases in between.

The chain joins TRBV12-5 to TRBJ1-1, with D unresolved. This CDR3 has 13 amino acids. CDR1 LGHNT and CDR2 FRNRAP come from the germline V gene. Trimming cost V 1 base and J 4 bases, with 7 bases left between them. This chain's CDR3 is CASGLEGGTEAFF. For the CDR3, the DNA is TGTGCTAGTGGTTTGGAGGGTGGCACTGAAGCTTTCTTT.

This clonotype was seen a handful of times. The CDR3 DNA reads TGTGCCAGCAGCCTCTTGAGTGGCGTTGGCACAGATACGCAGTATTTT. Translating gives CASSLLSGVGTDTQYF. The chain uses TRBV7-9 and TRBJ2-3; D unresolved. CDR3 length: 16 amino acids. Trimming shortened V by 5 bases and J by 1 base, and 16 bases separated the two germline ends. CDR1 is SEHNR, CDR2 FQNEAQ, per germline (reference sequence).

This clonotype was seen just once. For the CDR3, the DNA is TGTGCCAGTAGTGCGCGCGGAGCCTACAATGAGCAGTTCTTC. Amino acids: CASSARGAYNEQFF. This sequence joins TRBV19 and TRBJ2-1; D gene ambiguous. This CDR3 has 14 amino acids. The ends were cut back, 5 bases at V and 2 bases at J, with 10 bases in the middle. Germline CDR1 and CDR2: LNHDA and SQIVND (reference sequence). Based on the CDR3 plus reference TRBV19 and TRBJ2-1, the full variable domain is DGGITQSPKYLFRKEGQNVTLSCEQNLNHDAMYWYRQDPGQGLRLIYYSQIVNDFQKGDIAEGYSVSREKKESFPLTVTSAQKNPTAFYLCASSARGAYNEQFFGPGTRLTVL.

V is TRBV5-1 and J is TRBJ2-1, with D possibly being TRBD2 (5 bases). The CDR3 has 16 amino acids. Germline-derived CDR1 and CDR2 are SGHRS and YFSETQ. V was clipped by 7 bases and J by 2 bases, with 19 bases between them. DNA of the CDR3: TGCGCCAGCTCTATTTACGAGGGAGAGGCCTACAATGAGCAGTTCTTC. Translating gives CASSIYEGEAYNEQFF. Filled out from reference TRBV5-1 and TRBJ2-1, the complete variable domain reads KAGVTQTPRYLIKTRGQQVTLSCSPISGHRSVSWYQQTPGQGLQFLFEYFSETQRNKGNFPGRFSGRQFSNSRSEMNVSTLELGDSALYLCASSIYEGEAYNEQFFGPGTRLTVL.

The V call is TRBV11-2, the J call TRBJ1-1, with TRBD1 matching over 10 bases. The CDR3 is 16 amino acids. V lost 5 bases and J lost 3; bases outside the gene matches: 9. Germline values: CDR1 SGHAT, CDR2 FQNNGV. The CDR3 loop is CASSPGRDRGHTEAFF. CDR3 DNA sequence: TGTGCCAGCAGCCCCGGCAGGGACAGGGGACACACTGAAGCTTTCTTT.

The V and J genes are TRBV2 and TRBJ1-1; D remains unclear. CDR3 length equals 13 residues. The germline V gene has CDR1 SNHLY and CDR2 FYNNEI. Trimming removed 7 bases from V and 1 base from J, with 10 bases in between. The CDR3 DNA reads TGTGCCAGCACCCTAACGCCGAACACTGAAGCTTTCTTT. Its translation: CASTLTPNTEAFF.

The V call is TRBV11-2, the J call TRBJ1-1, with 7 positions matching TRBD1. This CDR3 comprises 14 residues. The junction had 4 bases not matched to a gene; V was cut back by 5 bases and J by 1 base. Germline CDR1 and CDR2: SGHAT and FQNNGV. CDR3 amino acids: CASSPTGKNTEAFF. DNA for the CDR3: TGTGCCAGCAGCCCGACAGGGAAGAACACTGAAGCTTTCTTT. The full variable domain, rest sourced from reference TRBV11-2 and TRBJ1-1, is EAGVAQSPRYKIIEKRQSVAFWCNPISGHATLYWYQQILGQGPKLLIQFQNNGVVDDSQLPKDRFSAERLKGVDSTLKIQPAKLEDSAVYLCASSPTGKNTEAFFGQGTRLTVV.

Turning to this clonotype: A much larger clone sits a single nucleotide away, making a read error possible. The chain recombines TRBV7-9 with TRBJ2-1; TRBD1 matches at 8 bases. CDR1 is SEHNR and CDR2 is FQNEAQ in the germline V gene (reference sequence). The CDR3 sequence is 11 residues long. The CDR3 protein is CAGSGQGEQFF. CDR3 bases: TGTGCCGGCAGTGGACAGGGTGAGCAGTTCTTC.

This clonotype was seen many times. The CDR3 reads CSVEADSGNTIYF. The DNA for the CDR3 is TGCAGCGTTGAGGCGGACTCTGGAAACACCATATATTTT. J is TRBJ1-3 and V is TRBV29-1, with D uncertain. This CDR3 region has 13 residues. Germline V gene sequence: CDR1 SQVTM, CDR2 ANQGSEA. The V and J ends lost 3 bases and 0 bases respectively, with 6 bases between them.